Listed below are T cell receptor beta chains from one sample, sequenced in a study of chemoradiotherapy in HPV16-positive cancers. Sequencing used immunoSEQ multiplex PCR; TCRdb keeps in-frame clones, though not all of them. The sample holds 30,000 to 40,000 clones, about 89% seen once. Sequencing used blood, obtained from a patient who underwent chemoradiotherapy. The receptor set was obtained from a human donor with HPV-associated anogenital cancer. Both conserved end residues are part of each CDR3.

J gene: TRBJ1-5; CDR3 length: 12; V gene: TRBV21-1; CDR3 protein: CASRQSYQPQHF
J gene: TRBJ1-6; CDR3 length: 16; V gene: TRBV5-4; CDR3 protein: CASSPGAGGYNSPLHF
J gene: TRBJ1-2; CDR3 length: 11; V gene: TRBV29-1; CDR3 protein: CSVESGHGYTF
J gene: TRBJ2-3; CDR3 length: 15; V gene: TRBV30; CDR3 protein: CAWSVRLGYTDTQYF
J gene: TRBJ1-1; CDR3 length: 12; V gene: TRBV4-1; CDR3 protein: CASSSRTDEAFF
J gene: TRBJ1-5; CDR3 length: 16; V gene: TRBV27; CDR3 protein: CASSLQGAFSNQPQHF
J gene: TRBJ2-1; CDR3 length: 16; V gene: TRBV6-6; CDR3 protein: CASSSSIRQGSHEQFF
J gene: TRBJ1-2; CDR3 length: 15; V gene: TRBV11-2; CDR3 protein: CASSLVKGPNYGYTF
J gene: TRBJ1-4; CDR3 length: 14; V gene: TRBV19; CDR3 protein: CASSTGTTNEKLFF
J gene: TRBJ1-2; CDR3 length: 14; V gene: TRBV30; CDR3 protein: CAWGPFDRGYGYTF
J gene: TRBJ1-4; CDR3 length: 15; V gene: TRBV6-6; CDR3 protein: CASSYSTLANEKLFF
J gene: TRBJ2-5; CDR3 length: 13; V gene: TRBV9; CDR3 protein: CASSSGVGETQYF
J gene: TRBJ2-3; CDR3 length: 17; V gene: TRBV9; CDR3 protein: CASSVHSGGGITDTQYF
J gene: TRBJ2-1; CDR3 length: 12; V gene: TRBV18; CDR3 protein: CASSSDRGEQFF
J gene: TRBJ1-3; CDR3 length: 16; V gene: TRBV9; CDR3 protein: CASSSLGGSSGNTIYF
J gene: TRBJ2-5; CDR3 length: 15; V gene: TRBV10-3; CDR3 protein: CAISELSGGGETQYF
J gene: TRBJ1-4; CDR3 length: 15; V gene: TRBV7-6; CDR3 protein: CASSLGGTGNEKLFF
J gene: TRBJ2-5; CDR3 length: 15; V gene: TRBV30; CDR3 protein: CAWRGGRGGQETQYF
J gene: TRBJ1-5; CDR3 length: 16; V gene: TRBV2; CDR3 protein: CASRVEGARMTQPQHF
J gene: TRBJ2-7; CDR3 length: 13; V gene: TRBV11-2; CDR3 protein: CASSRSGEAEQYF
J gene: TRBJ1-1; CDR3 length: 14; V gene: TRBV2; CDR3 protein: CASTPGQRNTEAFF
J gene: TRBJ1-1; CDR3 length: 16; V gene: TRBV27; CDR3 protein: CASSPTQTGEETEAFF
J gene: TRBJ1-1; CDR3 length: 15; V gene: TRBV4-1; CDR3 protein: CASSQAETLNTEAFF
J gene: TRBJ1-2; CDR3 length: 14; V gene: TRBV6-1; CDR3 protein: CASSEDRDSYGYTF
J gene: TRBJ1-1; CDR3 length: 14; V gene: TRBV7-9; CDR3 protein: CASSEGTEPSEAFF
J gene: TRBJ2-4; CDR3 length: 13; V gene: TRBV5-1; CDR3 protein: CASSPPGGDIQYF
J gene: TRBJ2-7; CDR3 length: 16; V gene: TRBV6-1; CDR3 protein: CASSGLGTGSSYEQYF
J gene: TRBJ1-3; CDR3 length: 17; V gene: TRBV9; CDR3 protein: CASSPGQGALSGNTIYF
J gene: TRBJ2-1; CDR3 length: 14; V gene: TRBV30; CDR3 protein: CAFTQGLVPNEQFF
J gene: TRBJ2-3; CDR3 length: 14; V gene: TRBV7-7; CDR3 protein: CASSLSGGTDTQYF
J gene: TRBJ2-5; CDR3 length: 14; V gene: TRBV7-9; CDR3 protein: CASSFGTGGETQYF
J gene: TRBJ2-2; CDR3 length: 14; V gene: TRBV6-4; CDR3 protein: CASSSTGETGELFF
J gene: TRBJ2-7; CDR3 length: 15; V gene: TRBV7-3; CDR3 protein: CASSSYRGSSYEQYF
J gene: TRBJ1-5; CDR3 length: 12; V gene: TRBV7-9; CDR3 protein: CASSSDNQPQHF
J gene: TRBJ2-5; CDR3 length: 14; V gene: TRBV7-2; CDR3 protein: CASSLGRGGETQYF
J gene: TRBJ1-4; CDR3 length: 17; V gene: TRBV30; CDR3 protein: CAWSVPGSITGEEKLFF
J gene: TRBJ2-1; CDR3 length: 16; V gene: TRBV9; CDR3 protein: CASSTLLAGVLNEQFF